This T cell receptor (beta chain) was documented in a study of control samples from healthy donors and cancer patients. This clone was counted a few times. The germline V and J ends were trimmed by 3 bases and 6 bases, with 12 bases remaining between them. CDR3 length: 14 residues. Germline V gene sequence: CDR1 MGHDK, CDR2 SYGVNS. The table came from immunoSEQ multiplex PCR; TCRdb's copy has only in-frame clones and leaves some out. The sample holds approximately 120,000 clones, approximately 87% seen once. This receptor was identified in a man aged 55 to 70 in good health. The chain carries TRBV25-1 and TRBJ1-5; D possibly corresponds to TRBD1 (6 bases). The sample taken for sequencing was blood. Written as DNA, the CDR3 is TGTGCCAGCAGTGAGACAGGCTTCGGTCAGCCCCAGCATTTT. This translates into CASSETGFGQPQHF. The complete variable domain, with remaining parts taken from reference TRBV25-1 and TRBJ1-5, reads EADIYQTPRYLVIGTGKKITLECSQTMGHDKMYWYQQDPGMELHLIHYSYGVNSTEKGDLSSESTVSRIRTEHFPLTLESARPSHTSQYLCASSETGFGQPQHFGDGTRLSIL.